These 19 T cell receptor beta chains share one sample of origin, sequenced in a study of PD-1 blockade in mismatch repair-deficient tumors. Clones were read by immunoSEQ multiplex PCR, and TCRdb kept only the in-frame ones, dropping some. Of approximately 15,000 clones listed, 84% are singletons. What these receptors recognize is not known. This sample's time point: roughly ten-day in vitro stimulation with candidate neoantigen peptide 5. The sequencing used cells cultured in vitro, collected from a patient treated with pembrolizumab. Receptors were obtained from an adult with mismatch repair-deficient cancer.

The chain joins TRBV2 to TRBJ1-6, with D possibly TRBD1 on 5 matching bases. Trimming left V 1 base short and J 0 bases short, with 10 bases between. The CDR3 totals 17 residues. Germline CDR1 is SNHLY and CDR2 is FYNNEI. The CDR3 spells CASSEEGPSSYNSPLHF. CDR3 nucleotide sequence: TGTGCCAGCAGTGAAGAGGGGCCTAGCTCCTATAATTCACCCCTCCACTTT.

V gene TRBV7-2 combines with J gene TRBJ2-1; 11 bases fit TRBD2. V dropped 5 bases and J dropped 6; count of bases not matched to a gene: 12. This CDR3 comprises 17 residues. The germline V gene encodes CDR1 SGHTA and CDR2 FQGNSA. The CDR3 protein is CASSPQGASGRSNEQFF. Written as DNA, the CDR3 is TGTGCCAGCAGCCCCCAGGGGGCTAGCGGGAGGAGCAATGAGCAGTTCTTC.

The rearrangement links TRBV19 to TRBJ2-7; TRBD2 aligns across 12 bases. CDR3 length equals 15 residues. Trimming at V came to 6 bases and at J to 2 bases, leaving 5 bases not matched to a gene. Germline loops: CDR1 LNHDA, CDR2 SQIVND (reference sequence). CDR3 bases: TGTGCCAGTAGCAATCTAGCGGGAGGGGCCTACGAGCAGTACTTC. Protein product: CASSNLAGGAYEQYF. The variable domain in full, completed from reference TRBV19 and TRBJ2-7, reads DGGITQSPKYLFRKEGQNVTLSCEQNLNHDAMYWYRQDPGQGLRLIYYSQIVNDFQKGDIAEGYSVSREKKESFPLTVTSAQKNPTAFYLCASSNLAGGAYEQYFGPGTRLTVT.

The CDR3 sequence is CASTRRGQGDNQPQHF. DNA for the CDR3: TGTGCCAGCACCAGGCGCGGACAGGGAGATAATCAGCCCCAGCATTTT. This chain connects TRBV6-6 to TRBJ1-5, with TRBD1 matching 8 bases. This CDR3 has 16 residues. V shed 7 bases, J shed 4 bases, and the junction held 12 bases outside the gene matches. CDR1 MNHNY and CDR2 SVGAGI come from the germline V gene (reference sequence).

The V gene is TRBV20-1, the J gene TRBJ1-1, with D maybe TRBD1 (5 bases). The length of the CDR3 is 11 residues. V was cut by 2 bases and J by 10 bases, with 11 bases left in between. Germline values: CDR1 DFQATT, CDR2 SNEGSKA (reference sequence). CDR3 residues: CSARSRGAAFF. DNA for the CDR3: TGCAGTGCTAGAAGTAGGGGAGCAGCTTTCTTT.

The chain recombines TRBV2 with TRBJ2-7, with a weak D call TRBD1 (5 bases). The CDR3 sequence is 12 residues long. Per the germline V gene, CDR1 is SNHLY and CDR2 is FYNNEI. The ends were cut back, 6 bases at V and 1 base at J, with 7 bases in the middle. CDR3 in DNA: TGTGCCAGCAGACAGGATTCCTACGAGCAGTACTTC. Translation: CASRQDSYEQYF.

This sequence joins TRBV5-1 and TRBJ2-7, with D possibly matching TRBD1 (7 bases). The CDR3 covers 14 residues. The V and J ends lost 4 bases and 6 bases respectively, with 17 bases between them. CDR1 is SGHRS, CDR2 YFSETQ, per germline. The CDR3 spells CASSVAGGLSEQYF. CDR3 coding DNA: TGCGCCAGCAGCGTGGCAGGGGGGTTGAGCGAGCAGTACTTC.

V gene TRBV6-6 combines with J gene TRBJ1-1; TRBD1 matches at 11 bases. Unmatched junction bases numbered 10, after V lost 2 bases and J lost 11 bases. This CDR3 spans 15 amino acids. The germline V gene encodes CDR1 MNHNY and CDR2 SVGAGI (reference sequence). CDR3 nucleotides: TGTGCCAGCAGTTACCCCCCGGGACAGGGGGTCGGGGCTTTCTTT. It specifies CASSYPPGQGVGAFF.

V and J are TRBV28 and TRBJ2-5; D gene unclear. CDR3 length: 12 residues. V shed 4 bases and J shed 7 bases, with 10 bases lying between them. Germline lookup yields CDR1 MDHEN and CDR2 SYDVKM. The DNA for the CDR3 is TGTGCCAGCAGTTATGGGCGCCGGACCCAGTACTTC. It codes for CASSYGRRTQYF.

The chain couples TRBV9 to TRBJ1-2; 8 nucleotides agree with TRBD1. Germline values: CDR1 SGDLS, CDR2 YYNGEE. Trimming at V came to 2 bases and at J to 7 bases, leaving 10 bases not matched to a gene. The CDR3 totals 15 residues. The DNA of the CDR3 is TGTGCCAGCAGCGTGGACGGGACAGGCCTAGGTGGCTACACCTTC. As protein: CASSVDGTGLGGYTF.

The chain is built from TRBV7-3 and TRBJ1-2; no definite D call. CDR3 length: 13 residues. Germline CDR1 and CDR2: SGHTA and FQGTGA. The V end lost 5 bases, the J end lost 2 bases, and 9 bases lay between the germline ends. The CDR3 DNA reads as TGTGCCAGCAGCCCGGACGGGAACTATGGCTACACCTTC. Translated, it gives CASSPDGNYGYTF.

The chain uses TRBV7-9 and TRBJ2-5; D is perhaps TRBD1 or TRBD2 (5 bases each). Germline V lookup: CDR1 SEHNR, CDR2 FQNEAQ (reference sequence). Trimming pared 5 bases from V and 5 bases from J, leaving 9 bases between. The CDR3 sequence is 12 residues long. The CDR3 protein is CASSRDVETQYF. The CDR3 coding sequence is TGTGCCAGCAGCCGGGACGTTGAGACCCAGTACTTC.

In its sample, this clone was seen once. The chain recombines TRBV7-8 with TRBJ2-3, with D perhaps matching TRBD1 (6 bases). This CDR3 region has 16 residues. The germline V and J ends were trimmed by 5 bases and 0 bases, with 15 bases remaining between them. Per germline, CDR1 SGHVS and CDR2 FQNEAQ. CDR3 DNA: TGTGCCAGCAGCCCCCGACAGGCGGACAGCACAGATACGCAGTATTTT. Encoded protein: CASSPRQADSTDTQYF.

The V gene is TRBV29-1, the J gene TRBJ2-1; no reliable D call. Germline values: CDR1 SQVTM, CDR2 ANQGSEA. Trimming took 0 bases from V and 2 from J, leaving 11 bases between them. The CDR3 runs to 15 residues. Written as DNA, the CDR3 is TGCAGCGTTGAAGATGCGCGGAGCCCCTACAATGAGCAGTTCTTC. Protein product: CSVEDARSPYNEQFF.

This chain joins TRBV6-5 and TRBJ2-7, with 10 bases fitting TRBD1. This CDR3 is built from 15 residues. Germline-derived CDR1 and CDR2 are MNHEY and SVGAGI. V shed 4 bases and J 3 bases; nucleotides not matched to a gene: 6. The CDR3 reads CASSSPDRGDYEQYF. The DNA for the CDR3 is TGTGCCAGCAGTTCCCCGGACAGGGGGGACTACGAGCAGTACTTC.

This clone was observed a handful of times. The rearrangement joins TRBV5-6 to TRBJ2-1, with 10 nucleotides matching TRBD2. The V segment lost 5 bases and the J segment 0 bases; nucleotides outside the gene matches: 11. CDR3 length: 18 residues. The germline CDR1 and CDR2 sequences are SGHDT and YYEEEE. CDR3 sequence (DNA): TGTGCCAGCAGGAGAGCGCTAGCGGGAGCTATCTCCTACAATGAGCAGTTCTTC. Translated, it gives CASRRALAGAISYNEQFF.

The gene calls are TRBV18 and TRBJ1-5; unclear D gene. Trimming stripped 6 bases from V and 3 bases from J, with 9 bases between. CDR1 and CDR2 from the germline V gene are KGHSH and LQKENI. The CDR3 contains 13 residues. The CDR3 sequence: CASSPGINQPQHF. The CDR3 DNA is TGTGCCAGCTCTCCGGGGATCAATCAGCCCCAGCATTTT.

The table lists this clone with a count of one. The chain uses TRBV5-5 and TRBJ2-1, with 7 nucleotides matching TRBD1. V trimming: 0 bases; J trimming: 7 bases; junction bases outside the gene matches: 4. The CDR3 runs 14 residues. Per germline, CDR1 SGHKS and CDR2 YYEKEE (reference sequence). The CDR3: CASSLGQGRNEQFF. For the CDR3, the DNA is TGTGCCAGCAGCTTGGGACAGGGTAGGAATGAGCAGTTCTTC.

The V call is TRBV28, the J call TRBJ2-7; D gene uncertain. V dropped 1 base and J dropped 1 base, with 8 bases sitting between them. The CDR3 has 14 amino acids. Germline V lookup: CDR1 MDHEN, CDR2 SYDVKM. The CDR3 bases are TGTGCCAGCAGTTTATCTGGCGGATCCTACGAGCAGTACTTC. This codes for CASSLSGGSYEQYF.